A selection of T cell receptor beta chains follows, all from one sample in a study of blood T cells in healthy people across ages. Each CDR3 protein gets one entry after TCRdb re-called the 5' RACE reads with MiXCR. The table shows under 2,000,000 distinct CDR3 sequences, with around half occurring only once. Input material: blood. These receptors were taken from a woman in her thirties or forties in good health. The CDR3 runs from the conserved cysteine through the conserved F or W. The order of the fields is CDR3 DNA, CDR3 protein, V gene, clone size, D gene, J gene. The D gene is left open where the match is weak. Rows may omit the clone size; those that give it use once, few, many or a size class.

DNA: TGTGCCAGCAGCCCGTCTGTCCCCGGGGAGCTGTTTTTT
CDR3: CASSPSVPGELFF
V: TRBV4-2
size: once
D: .
J: TRBJ2-2

DNA: TGCAGTGAGTCGGCTTCGGGCTATGGCTACACCTTC
CDR3: CSESASGYGYTF
V: TRBV20-1
size: .
D: .
J: TRBJ1-2

DNA: TGCAGCGTTCGTACAGGGGGCTACACCGGGGAGCTGTTTTTT
CDR3: CSVRTGGYTGELFF
V: TRBV29-1
size: .
D: TRBD1
J: TRBJ2-2

DNA: TGCAGTGCTAGAGAGCCCGGGACTAGACTAGAGACCCAGTACTTC
CDR3: CSAREPGTRLETQYF
V: TRBV20-1
size: few
D: TRBD2
J: TRBJ2-5

DNA: TGTGCCAGCACCTTTTCCGGGACAGGGTTTGGGCAGCCCCAGCATTTT
CDR3: CASTFSGTGFGQPQHF
V: TRBV6-2/TRBV6-3
size: .
D: TRBD1
J: TRBJ1-5

DNA: TGCGCCAGCAGCCAGGCCGGAGGGCCAAACTCCTATAATTCACCCCTCCACTTT
CDR3: CASSQAGGPNSYNSPLHF
V: TRBV4-3
size: few
D: .
J: TRBJ1-6

DNA: TGTGCCAGCAGCGGGACGGCCGACACTGAAGCTTTCTTT
CDR3: CASSGTADTEAFF
V: TRBV7-9
size: few
D: .
J: TRBJ1-1

DNA: TGTGCCAGCAGCCCCAAGGGGTCCCCCTACGAGCAGTACTTC
CDR3: CASSPKGSPYEQYF
V: TRBV7-9
size: few
D: .
J: TRBJ2-7

DNA: TGCGGTGCGAACCGACCGGAGGGGCAGAACTACGAGCAGTACTTC
CDR3: CGANRPEGQNYEQYF
V: TRBV20-1
size: .
D: .
J: TRBJ2-7

DNA: TGCAGCGTAGTTCACAGGGGCCCCTACAATGAGCAGTTCTTC
CDR3: CSVVHRGPYNEQFF
V: TRBV29-1
size: .
D: TRBD1
J: TRBJ2-1

DNA: TGTGCCAGCAGCCTATGGGGACAGGGGCCATACGAGCAGTACTTC
CDR3: CASSLWGQGPYEQYF
V: TRBV7-2
size: few
D: TRBD1
J: TRBJ2-7

DNA: TGCAGCGTAATTGACAGGGGCGAGACCGGGGAGCTGTTTTTT
CDR3: CSVIDRGETGELFF
V: TRBV29-1
size: .
D: TRBD1
J: TRBJ2-2

DNA: TGCAGCGTTGGTTTTCGGGGGGGGCGTGACAATGAGCAGTTCTTC
CDR3: CSVGFRGGRDNEQFF
V: TRBV29-1
size: few
D: TRBD2
J: TRBJ2-1

DNA: TGTGCCAGCAGTTCTCGGACAGCTCTTGGGGATGAGCAGTTCTTC
CDR3: CASSSRTALGDEQFF
V: TRBV11-2
size: .
D: .
J: TRBJ2-1

DNA: TGCGCCAGCAGCTTGGAGGTCCTAGGGGTCCTTGAAGCTTTCTTT
CDR3: CASSLEVLGVLEAFF
V: TRBV5-1
size: .
D: .
J: TRBJ1-1

DNA: TGTGCCAGCAGTCAATCCATAGCGGGGGGACAACAAGAGACCCAGTACTTC
CDR3: CASSQSIAGGQQETQYF
V: TRBV13
size: few
D: TRBD2
J: TRBJ2-5

DNA: TGTGCCAGCAGTGCGGACCTCTCCAATGAGCAGTTCTTC
CDR3: CASSADLSNEQFF
V: TRBV25-1
size: few
D: .
J: TRBJ2-1

DNA: TGTGCCAGCAGGGGGACAGTTCTCACAGATACGCAGTATTTT
CDR3: CASRGTVLTDTQYF
V: TRBV6-5
size: .
D: TRBD1
J: TRBJ2-3

DNA: TGTGCCAGCACCCCCTGGGGGGATCGGGAAAAACTGTTTTTT
CDR3: CASTPWGDREKLFF
V: TRBV28
size: .
D: .
J: TRBJ1-4

DNA: TGCAGCGTTTCCGGGACAGGGAACAATGAGCAGTTCTTC
CDR3: CSVSGTGNNEQFF
V: TRBV29-1
size: few
D: TRBD1
J: TRBJ2-1

DNA: TGCAGTGCTACCCCGTCTAACTATGGCTACACCTTC
CDR3: CSATPSNYGYTF
V: TRBV20-1
size: few
D: .
J: TRBJ1-2

DNA: TGTGCCATCAGAAGGTACTATGGCTACACCTTC
CDR3: CAIRRYYGYTF
V: TRBV10-3
size: .
D: .
J: TRBJ1-2

DNA: TGTGCCGGCAGCCAAGAGTCAATTAACACTGAAGCTTTCTTT
CDR3: CAGSQESINTEAFF
V: TRBV3-1
size: .
D: .
J: TRBJ1-1

DNA: TGCGCCAGCAGCTTGCCCGAAGAGACCCAGTACTTC
CDR3: CASSLPEETQYF
V: TRBV5-1
size: many
D: .
J: TRBJ2-5

DNA: TGTGCCAGCAGCTTAGACAGGGGGCGGAATACGCAGTATTTT
CDR3: CASSLDRGRNTQYF
V: TRBV13
size: .
D: TRBD1
J: TRBJ2-3

DNA: TGTGCCAAAGGACAGGGGGGAGATACGCAGTATTTT
CDR3: CAKGQGGDTQYF
V: TRBV7-2
size: few
D: TRBD1
J: TRBJ2-3

DNA: TGTGCCACCAGCAGAGATACGGGGATGGACGAGACCCAGTACTTC
CDR3: CATSRDTGMDETQYF
V: TRBV15
size: .
D: .
J: TRBJ2-5

DNA: TGTGCCAGCAGGGGTAACAGGGACGAGCAGTACTTC
CDR3: CASRGNRDEQYF
V: TRBV28
size: .
D: .
J: TRBJ2-7

DNA: TGTGCCACCGGTCTGGCCGGGACAGGGGGCTACAATGTGCAGTTCTTC
CDR3: CATGLAGTGGYNVQFF
V: TRBV24-1
size: .
D: TRBD1
J: TRBJ2-1

DNA: TGCAGTGCTCATGAGGGATTCAGGGCAGATGAGCAGTTCTTC
CDR3: CSAHEGFRADEQFF
V: TRBV20-1
size: few
D: .
J: TRBJ2-1

DNA: TGTGCCAGCAGTCCAGGGACTAGCGGGGGGGCGTTAAAGTACTTC
CDR3: CASSPGTSGGALKYF
V: TRBV6-5
size: .
D: TRBD2
J: TRBJ2-5

DNA: TGTGCCAGCAGCTCCAACGTCGGGGAACGGACAGATACGCAGTATTTT
CDR3: CASSSNVGERTDTQYF
V: TRBV7-9
size: .
D: .
J: TRBJ2-3

DNA: TGCGCCAGCAGCTCCCACAGGGGAGAAGTTGGCTATGGCTACACCTTC
CDR3: CASSSHRGEVGYGYTF
V: TRBV4-1
size: .
D: TRBD1
J: TRBJ1-2

DNA: TGTGCCAGCAGCCCCCGGGTTCTATTTGGGGAGACCCAGTACTTC
CDR3: CASSPRVLFGETQYF
V: TRBV7-2
size: .
D: .
J: TRBJ2-5

DNA: TGCAGCGTTGAGACAACAGGGGCATATGGCTACACCTTC
CDR3: CSVETTGAYGYTF
V: TRBV29-1
size: .
D: TRBD1
J: TRBJ1-2

DNA: TGCGCCAGCAGGCTCGCCTCCAGCGGGGGGGCCGCAGATACGCAGTATTTT
CDR3: CASRLASSGGAADTQYF
V: TRBV5-1
size: many
D: TRBD2
J: TRBJ2-3

DNA: TGTGCCATCAGTGAGCCTGCCGGACTAGCGGGGGGGGATACGCAGTATTTT
CDR3: CAISEPAGLAGGDTQYF
V: TRBV10-3
size: .
D: TRBD2
J: TRBJ2-3

DNA: TGTGCCAGCAGCCAGCATTTAGCGGGGGATGAGCAGTTCTTC
CDR3: CASSQHLAGDEQFF
V: TRBV3-1
size: few
D: TRBD2
J: TRBJ2-1

DNA: TGCAGTGCTAGTCTCCTAGCGGGGAGCATGGACAATGAGCAGTTCTTC
CDR3: CSASLLAGSMDNEQFF
V: TRBV20-1
size: few
D: TRBD2
J: TRBJ2-1

DNA: TGTGCCAGCAGTCCGCGGCGGGGGGGCTCAGATACGCAGTATTTT
CDR3: CASSPRRGGSDTQYF
V: TRBV27
size: .
D: TRBD2
J: TRBJ2-3

DNA: TGTGCCAGCAGTTTTGTTCAGGAGCAGTTCTTC
CDR3: CASSFVQEQFF
V: TRBV28
size: .
D: .
J: TRBJ2-1

DNA: TGTGCCAGCAGTAGGATCGGGATGAATACTGAAGCTTTCTTT
CDR3: CASSRIGMNTEAFF
V: TRBV27
size: few
D: .
J: TRBJ1-1

DNA: TGTGCCAGCAGCTGGTCGGACAGGGGAGTCTACGAGCAGTACTTC
CDR3: CASSWSDRGVYEQYF
V: TRBV7-2
size: few
D: TRBD1
J: TRBJ2-7

DNA: TGCGCCAGCAGCCCCAAAGGGGGTCCAGGAGAGACCCAGTACTTC
CDR3: CASSPKGGPGETQYF
V: TRBV4-3
size: once
D: .
J: TRBJ2-5

DNA: TGTGCCAGCTCATCCAAGTTTGGGAGGGACACTGAAGCTTTCTTT
CDR3: CASSSKFGRDTEAFF
V: TRBV18
size: .
D: .
J: TRBJ1-1